Following are 18 T cell receptor beta chains from one sample sequenced in a study of blood T cells in healthy people across ages. Together with a sample-barcoded 5' primer, a J-beta primer mix was included in a second PCR lasting about 7 to 11 cycles. MiXCR, applied by TCRdb to the 5' RACE reads, yields one record per CDR3 protein. The sample has approximately 700,000 distinct CDR3 sequences, roughly 32% seen once; the top ten hold 15% to 19%. Specimen: blood. These receptors were taken from an elderly woman in good health.

As for this clonotype: This could be a read error, since a much larger clone is one nucleotide away. The V call is TRBV19, the J call TRBJ1-1; TRBD1 might be the D (5 bases). The germline V gene encodes CDR1 LNHDA and CDR2 SQIVND (reference sequence). This CDR3 has 16 amino acids. V was trimmed by 2 bases and J by 6 bases, leaving 19 bases between them. The CDR3 DNA is TGTGCCAGTAGTATAACGGGAGTAGGGGCGCGGGCTGAAGCTTTCTTT. This codes for CASSITGVGARAEAFF.

On this clonotype itself: A read error may be the cause here, since a much bigger clone is one base away. This rearrangement joins TRBV30 to TRBJ1-2; D uncertain. Germline loops: CDR1 GTSNPN, CDR2 SVGIG (reference sequence). The CDR3 is 13 amino acids. V lost 4 bases to trimming and J lost 7 bases, with 16 bases between them. For the CDR3, the DNA is TGTGCCTGGATTATACGGGGAAACGGTGGCTACACCTTC. Its translation: CAWIIRGNGGYTF.

CDR3 DNA: TGTGCCAGTCAACCGGGACTAGCGCTCACCGGGGAGCTGTTTTTT. Protein: CASQPGLALTGELFF. V is TRBV2 and J is TRBJ2-2; TRBD2 agrees at 10 bases. The germline gives CDR1 SNHLY, CDR2 FYNNEI. V lost 9 bases, J lost 4 bases, and 8 bases stayed unmatched. The CDR3 is 15 residues long.

The V call is TRBV5-1, the J call TRBJ2-2, with D perhaps matching TRBD1 (5 bases). Germline loops: CDR1 SGHRS, CDR2 YFSETQ. The CDR3 has 16 amino acids. Trimming removed 0 bases from V and 6 bases from J, with 15 bases in between. The CDR3 sequence: CASSLVSGGAPGELFF. CDR3 nucleotides: TGCGCCAGCAGCTTGGTGTCCGGTGGGGCCCCCGGGGAGCTGTTTTTT.

In its sample, this clonotype was seen many times. The genes are TRBV20-1 and TRBJ2-7, with 9 bases matching TRBD1. The CDR3 totals 12 residues. V shed 6 bases, J shed 6 bases, and the junction held 6 bases outside the gene matches. In germline, CDR1 is DFQATT, CDR2 SNEGSKA (reference sequence). The CDR3 nucleotides are TGCAGTGCCCCGGGACAGGGTCTCGAGCAGTACTTC. Residues: CSAPGQGLEQYF.

This clonotype was seen a handful of times. The genes are TRBV19 and TRBJ1-4, with D unresolved. The germline V gene encodes CDR1 LNHDA and CDR2 SQIVND (reference sequence). This CDR3 is built from 13 residues. Trimming cost V 7 bases and J 7 bases, with 13 bases left between them. CDR3 loop: CASTTWMAEKLFF. In DNA form, the CDR3 reads TGTGCCAGTACTACATGGATGGCTGAAAAACTGTTTTTT.

This clonotype showed up just a few times. A single base separates this from a much larger clone, so it may be a read error. V gene TRBV24-1 combines with J gene TRBJ2-1, with TRBD1 matching 7 bases. The J call may not be correct, given that the DNA end is closer to TRBJ2-7. Germline V gives CDR1 KGHDR, CDR2 SFDVKD. CDR3 length: 16 amino acids. The CDR3 reads CATSDETGARYNEQYF. For the CDR3, the DNA is TGTGCCACCAGTGATGAAACAGGGGCCCGCTACAATGAGCAGTACTTC.

The chain uses TRBV15 and TRBJ1-1; no reliable D call. The CDR3 is 15 residues long. V shed 0 bases and J shed 5 bases, with 13 bases lying between them. Germline V gene sequence: CDR1 LNHNV, CDR2 YYDKDF (reference sequence). The CDR3 DNA reads TGTGCCACCAGCAGAGAAAGTTCCCGGGCGACTGAAGCTTTCTTT. This encodes CATSRESSRATEAFF.

As to this clonotype: Because the CDR3's place on the DNA is in doubt, the DNA is left out and the CDR3 is given as listed by TCRdb. The chain employs TRBV12-3 or TRBV12-4 and TRBJ1-6; TRBD1 is the table's D call, not checked against the DNA. The CDR3 adds up to 14 amino acids, both ends counted. The CDR3 spells CASSFGPGGSPLHF.

This clonotype was observed many times. This chain connects TRBV5-1 to TRBJ2-5; 9 nucleotides agree with TRBD2. The CDR3 is 14 amino acids. Germline V gene sequence: CDR1 SGHRS, CDR2 YFSETQ. The J segment lost 2 bases and the V segment lost 5 bases, leaving 4 bases of the junction unmatched. CDR3 in amino acids: CASRISGGQETQYF. In DNA, the CDR3 is TGCGCCAGCAGAATAAGCGGGGGGCAAGAGACCCAGTACTTC.

This clonotype was counted many times. The gene calls are TRBV29-1 and TRBJ1-5; D might be TRBD1 (6 bases). Trimming cost V 6 bases and J 4 bases, with 13 bases left between them. CDR3 length: 13 amino acids. CDR1 SQVTM and CDR2 ANQGSEA come from the germline V gene. As DNA, the CDR3 is TGCAGCGTGAGCCCGGGGGCGAATCAGCCCCAGCATTTT. Translated: CSVSPGANQPQHF. Filled out from reference TRBV29-1 and TRBJ1-5, the complete variable domain reads SAVISQKPSRDICQRGTSLTIQCQVDSQVTMMFWYRQQPGQSLTLIATANQGSEATYESGFVIDKFPISRPNLTFSTLTVSNMSPEDSSIYLCSVSPGANQPQHFGDGTRLSIL.

A note on this clonotype: A much more abundant neighbour one base away suggests this may be a read error. The chain combines TRBV3-1 with TRBJ2-7; TRBD1 matches 11 bases. V was pared by 0 bases and J by 3 bases, with 4 bases of the junction left unmatched. The CDR3 is 16 residues long. Germline CDR1 reads LGHDT; CDR2 reads YNNKEL (reference sequence). The CDR3 is CASSQDGGTGGYEQYF. The CDR3 coding sequence is TGTGCCAGCAGCCAAGATGGCGGGACAGGGGGCTACGAGCAGTACTTC.

This clonotype was seen only a few times. The CDR3 DNA sequence: TGTGCCAGCAGCTTAGCGGCAGGCTCCAACACTGAAGCTTTCTTT. Its translation: CASSLAAGSNTEAFF. The chain uses TRBV7-9 and TRBJ1-1; D gene unclear. Germline CDR1 is SEHNR and CDR2 is FQNEAQ (reference sequence). The CDR3 loop spans 15 amino acids. V lost 0 bases and J 2 bases, leaving 10 bases between the germline ends.

This clonotype came up many times. The genes are TRBV29-1 and TRBJ2-3, with unresolved D. Germline V lookup: CDR1 SQVTM, CDR2 ANQGSEA. V dropped 4 bases and J dropped 6 bases, with 8 bases sitting between them. The CDR3 runs 11 residues. The CDR3 region is CSVASEDTQYF. The CDR3 coding sequence is TGCAGCGTTGCCTCTGAGGATACGCAGTATTTT.

This clonotype was picked up a small number of times. A much larger clonotype is one base distant, so this may be a read error. The chain carries TRBV20-1 and TRBJ2-5, with 13 bases matching TRBD2. Germline V gives CDR1 DFQATT, CDR2 SNEGSKA (reference sequence). The CDR3 covers 16 residues. V dropped 2 bases and J dropped 11; count of bases not matched to a gene: 14. The CDR3: CSARSTSGGAVDEQYF. The CDR3 bases are TGCAGTGCTAGATCTACTAGCGGGGGGGCCGTCGATGAGCAGTACTTC.

This chain joins TRBV7-8 and TRBJ1-2, with no clear D. Germline CDR1 and CDR2: SGHVS and FQNEAQ. V was clipped by 10 bases and J by 1 base, with 22 bases between them. The CDR3 loop spans 16 amino acids. As DNA, the CDR3 is TGTGCCAACACCGTGAAAAGAGACATCCTTAACTATGGCTACACCTTC. This translates into CANTVKRDILNYGYTF.

Notes on this clonotype: One junction end does not reproduce the germline sequence, and a read error may be involved. The chain couples TRBV7-7 to TRBJ2-2; possibly TRBD2 for D (5 bases). Germline assignment: CDR1 SSHAT and CDR2 FNYEAQ (reference sequence). This CDR3 contains 16 residues. The DNA for the CDR3 is TGTGTCAGCAGCTTAGCGCTCGGCAGGTTGCCCGGGGAGCGGTTTTTT. Amino acids: CVSSLALGRLPGERFF.

In regard to this clonotype: A much larger clonotype is one base distant, so this may be a read error. This CDR3 is CAGSVSDSGYTF. CDR3 DNA sequence: TGTGCCGGCAGCGTCAGTGATAGTGGCTACACCTTC. The chain recombines TRBV9 with TRBJ1-2; D gene unclear. Germline-derived CDR1 and CDR2 are SGDLS and YYNGEE. CDR3 length equals 12 residues.